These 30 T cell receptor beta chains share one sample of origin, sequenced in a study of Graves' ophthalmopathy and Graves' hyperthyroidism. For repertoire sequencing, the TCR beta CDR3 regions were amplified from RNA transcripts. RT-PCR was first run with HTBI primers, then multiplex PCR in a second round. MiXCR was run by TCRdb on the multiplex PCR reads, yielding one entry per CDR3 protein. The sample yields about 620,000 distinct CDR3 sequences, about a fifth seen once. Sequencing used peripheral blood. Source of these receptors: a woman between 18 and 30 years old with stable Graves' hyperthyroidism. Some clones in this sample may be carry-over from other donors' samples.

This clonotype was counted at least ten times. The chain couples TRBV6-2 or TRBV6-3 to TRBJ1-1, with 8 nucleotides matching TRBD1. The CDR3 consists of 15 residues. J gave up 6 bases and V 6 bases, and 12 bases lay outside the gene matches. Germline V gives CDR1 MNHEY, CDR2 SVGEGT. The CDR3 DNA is TGTGCCAGCAGCGATTCACAGGGGGGAAGGGCTGAAGCTTTCTTT. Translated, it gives CASSDSQGGRAEAFF.

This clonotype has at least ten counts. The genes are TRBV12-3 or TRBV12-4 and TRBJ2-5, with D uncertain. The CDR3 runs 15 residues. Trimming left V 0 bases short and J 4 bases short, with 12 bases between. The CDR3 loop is CASSLALSLGETQYF. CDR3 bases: TGTGCCAGCAGTTTAGCTCTTAGTCTCGGAGAGACCCAGTACTTC.

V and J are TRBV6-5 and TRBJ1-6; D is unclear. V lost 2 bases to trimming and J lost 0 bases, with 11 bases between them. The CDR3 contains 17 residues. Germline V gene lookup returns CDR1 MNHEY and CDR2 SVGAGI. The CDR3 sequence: CASSYGGVDSYNSPLHF. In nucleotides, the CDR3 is TGTGCCAGCAGTTACGGCGGGGTCGACTCCTATAATTCACCCCTCCACTTT.

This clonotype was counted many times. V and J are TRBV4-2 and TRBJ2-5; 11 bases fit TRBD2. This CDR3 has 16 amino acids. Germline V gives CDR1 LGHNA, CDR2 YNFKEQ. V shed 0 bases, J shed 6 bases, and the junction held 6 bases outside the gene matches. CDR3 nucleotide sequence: TGTGCCAGCAGCCAAGATTCTAGCGGGGGGCGGAAGACCCAGTACTTC. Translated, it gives CASSQDSSGGRKTQYF.

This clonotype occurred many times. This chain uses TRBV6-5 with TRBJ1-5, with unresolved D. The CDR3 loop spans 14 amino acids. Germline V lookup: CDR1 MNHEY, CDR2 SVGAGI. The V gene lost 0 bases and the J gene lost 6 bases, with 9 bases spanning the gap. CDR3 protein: CASSYSVSSQPQHF. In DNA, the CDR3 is TGTGCCAGCAGTTACTCGGTTTCGAGTCAGCCCCAGCATTTT.

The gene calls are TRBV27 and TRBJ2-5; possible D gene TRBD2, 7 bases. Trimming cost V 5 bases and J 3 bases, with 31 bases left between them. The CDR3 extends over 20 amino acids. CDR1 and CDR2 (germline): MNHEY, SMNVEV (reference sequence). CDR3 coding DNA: TGTGCCAGCAGTCCCAATCCTTACGAGGGGGGGCCACCCTTAAAAGAGACCCAGTACTTC. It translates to CASSPNPYEGGPPLKETQYF.

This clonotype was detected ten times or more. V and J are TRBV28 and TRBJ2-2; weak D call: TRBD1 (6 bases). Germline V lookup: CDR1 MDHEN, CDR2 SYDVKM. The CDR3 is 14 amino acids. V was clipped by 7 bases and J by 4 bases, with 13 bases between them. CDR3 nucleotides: TGTGCCAGCACCCAGGGGTACAGCACCGGGGAGCTGTTTTTT. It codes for CASTQGYSTGELFF.

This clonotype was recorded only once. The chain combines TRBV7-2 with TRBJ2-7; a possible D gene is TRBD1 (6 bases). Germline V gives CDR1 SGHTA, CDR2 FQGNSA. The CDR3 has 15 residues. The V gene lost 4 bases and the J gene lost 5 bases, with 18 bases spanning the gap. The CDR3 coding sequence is TGTGCCAGCAGCTCCTGGACAGCAGGAGCCGACGAGCAGTACTTC. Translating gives CASSSWTAGADEQYF. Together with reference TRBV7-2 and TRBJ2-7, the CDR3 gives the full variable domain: GAGVSQSPSNKVTEKGKDVELRCDPISGHTALYWYRQSLGQGLEFLIYFQGNSAPDKSGLPSDRFSAERTGGSVSTLTIQRTQQEDSAVYLCASSSWTAGADEQYFGPGTRLTVT.

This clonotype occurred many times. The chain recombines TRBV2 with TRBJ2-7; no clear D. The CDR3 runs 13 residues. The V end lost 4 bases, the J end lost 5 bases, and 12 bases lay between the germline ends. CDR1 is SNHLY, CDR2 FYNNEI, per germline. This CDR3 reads CASSALLFDEQYF. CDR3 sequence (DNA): TGTGCCAGCAGTGCGTTGTTGTTTGACGAGCAGTACTTC.

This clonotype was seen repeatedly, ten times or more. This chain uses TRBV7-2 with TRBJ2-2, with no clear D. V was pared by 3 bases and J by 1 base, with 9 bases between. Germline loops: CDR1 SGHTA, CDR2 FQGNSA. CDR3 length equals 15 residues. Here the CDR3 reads CASSFVRQNTGELFF. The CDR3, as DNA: TGTGCCAGCAGCTTTGTAAGACAGAACACCGGGGAGCTGTTTTTT.

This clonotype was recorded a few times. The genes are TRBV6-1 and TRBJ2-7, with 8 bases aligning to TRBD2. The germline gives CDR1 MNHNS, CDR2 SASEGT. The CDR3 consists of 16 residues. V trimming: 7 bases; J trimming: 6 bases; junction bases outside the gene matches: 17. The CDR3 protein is CASNTRLGLGSFEQYF. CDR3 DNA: TGTGCCAGCAACACTCGTCTGGGACTAGGTTCGTTCGAGCAGTACTTC.

The CDR3 here is CSARVDSFSQETQYF. In DNA form, the CDR3 reads TGCAGTGCTAGGGTAGACAGCTTTTCCCAAGAGACCCAGTACTTC. The chain links TRBV20-1 to TRBJ2-5, with D perhaps TRBD1 (5 bases). The CDR3 totals 15 residues. Germline-derived CDR1 and CDR2 are DFQATT and SNEGSKA (reference sequence). V lost 3 bases, J lost 1 base, and 15 bases lay in between.

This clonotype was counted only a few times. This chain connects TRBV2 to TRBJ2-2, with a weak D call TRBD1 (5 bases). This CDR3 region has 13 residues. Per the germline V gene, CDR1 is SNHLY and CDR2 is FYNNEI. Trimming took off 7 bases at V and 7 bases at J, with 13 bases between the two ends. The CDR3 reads CASIGALGGELFF. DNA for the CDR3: TGTGCCAGCATAGGGGCCCTAGGCGGGGAGCTGTTTTTT.

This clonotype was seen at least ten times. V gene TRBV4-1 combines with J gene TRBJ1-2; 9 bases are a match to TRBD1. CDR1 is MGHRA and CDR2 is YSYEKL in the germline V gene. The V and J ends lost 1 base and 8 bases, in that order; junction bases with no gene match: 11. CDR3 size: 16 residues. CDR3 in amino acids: CASSQASQGARDGYTF. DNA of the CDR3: TGCGCCAGCAGCCAAGCGTCACAGGGGGCGCGAGACGGCTACACCTTC.

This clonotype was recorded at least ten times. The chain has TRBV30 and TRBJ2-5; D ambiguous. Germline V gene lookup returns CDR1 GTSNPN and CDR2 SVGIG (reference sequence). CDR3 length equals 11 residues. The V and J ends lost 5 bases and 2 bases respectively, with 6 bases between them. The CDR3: CAWGRQETQYF. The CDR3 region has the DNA TGTGCCTGGGGACGGCAAGAGACCCAGTACTTC.

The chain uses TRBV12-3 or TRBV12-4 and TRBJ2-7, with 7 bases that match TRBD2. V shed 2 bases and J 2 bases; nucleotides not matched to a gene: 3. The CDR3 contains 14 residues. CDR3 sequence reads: CASSLWGGPYEQYF. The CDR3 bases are TGTGCCAGCAGTTTATGGGGGGGACCCTACGAGCAGTACTTC.

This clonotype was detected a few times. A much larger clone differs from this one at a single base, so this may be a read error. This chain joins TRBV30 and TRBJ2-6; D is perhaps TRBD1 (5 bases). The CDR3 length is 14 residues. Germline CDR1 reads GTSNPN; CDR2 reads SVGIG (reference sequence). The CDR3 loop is CAWSVPAGANVPTF. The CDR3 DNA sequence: TGTGCCTGGAGTGTACCGGCTGGGGCCAACGTCCCGACTTTC.

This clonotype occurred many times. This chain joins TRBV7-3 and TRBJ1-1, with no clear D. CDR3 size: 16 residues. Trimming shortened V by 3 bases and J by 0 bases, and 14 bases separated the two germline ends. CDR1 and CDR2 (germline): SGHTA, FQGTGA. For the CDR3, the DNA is TGTGCCAGCAGCTTCCCGAAGACGGCTATGAACACTGAAGCTTTCTTT. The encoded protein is CASSFPKTAMNTEAFF.

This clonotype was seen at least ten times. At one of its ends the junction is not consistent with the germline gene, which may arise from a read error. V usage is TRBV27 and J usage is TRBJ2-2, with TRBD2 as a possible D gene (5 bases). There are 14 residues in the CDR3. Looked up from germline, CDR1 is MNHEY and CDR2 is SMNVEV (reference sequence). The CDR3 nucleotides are TGTGCCAGCAGTTTAGGTGCAGTCACCGGGAAGCTGTCTTTT. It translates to CASSLGAVTGKLSF.

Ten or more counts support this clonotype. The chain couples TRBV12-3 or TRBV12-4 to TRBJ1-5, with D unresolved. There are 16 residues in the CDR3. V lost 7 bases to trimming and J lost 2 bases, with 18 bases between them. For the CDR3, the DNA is TGTGCCAGCACCCTCATAGGCGTCAATGGCAATCAGCCCCAGCATTTT. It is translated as CASTLIGVNGNQPQHF.

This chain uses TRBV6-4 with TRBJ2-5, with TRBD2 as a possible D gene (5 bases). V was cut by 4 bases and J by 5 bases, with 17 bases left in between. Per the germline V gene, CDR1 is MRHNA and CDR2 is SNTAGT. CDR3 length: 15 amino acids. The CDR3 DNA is TGTGCCAGCAGTGGAGGCAGCGAGGGAAAGGAGACCCAGTACTTC. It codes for CASSGGSEGKETQYF.

The CDR3 loop reads CASTPGRTNTEAFF. DNA for the CDR3: TGTGCCAGCACCCCGGGACGGACGAACACTGAAGCTTTCTTT. The genes are TRBV12-3 or TRBV12-4 and TRBJ1-1, with a weak D call TRBD1 (5 bases). This CDR3 comprises 14 residues. Trimming removed 7 bases from V and 1 base from J, with 13 bases in between.

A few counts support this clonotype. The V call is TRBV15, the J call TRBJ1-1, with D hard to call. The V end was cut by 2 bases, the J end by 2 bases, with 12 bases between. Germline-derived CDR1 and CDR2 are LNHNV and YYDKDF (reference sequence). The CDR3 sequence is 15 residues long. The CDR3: CATSRSREDNTEAFF. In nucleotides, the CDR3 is TGTGCCACCAGCAGAAGTCGGGAGGACAACACTGAAGCTTTCTTT.

The CDR3 nucleotides are TGTGCCAGCAGTTTTCCCGACGGGGTCCCCGGGGAGCTGTTTTTT. Protein product: CASSFPDGVPGELFF. The chain combines TRBV12-3 or TRBV12-4 with TRBJ2-2, with TRBD2 as a possible D gene (5 bases). V was pared by 3 bases and J by 6 bases, with 14 bases between. This CDR3 spans 15 amino acids.

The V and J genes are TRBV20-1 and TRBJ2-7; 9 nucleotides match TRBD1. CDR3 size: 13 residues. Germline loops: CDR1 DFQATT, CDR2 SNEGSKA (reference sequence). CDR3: CSLPGQGSYEQYF. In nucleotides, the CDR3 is TGCAGCCTTCCTGGACAGGGGTCCTACGAGCAGTACTTC.

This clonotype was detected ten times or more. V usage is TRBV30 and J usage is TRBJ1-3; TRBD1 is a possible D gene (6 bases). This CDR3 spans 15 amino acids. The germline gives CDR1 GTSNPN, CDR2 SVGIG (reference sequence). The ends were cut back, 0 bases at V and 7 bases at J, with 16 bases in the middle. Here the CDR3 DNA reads TGTGCCTGGAGTGTAGCGGGGGCAAGTGGCAACACCATATATTTT. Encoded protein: CAWSVAGASGNTIYF.

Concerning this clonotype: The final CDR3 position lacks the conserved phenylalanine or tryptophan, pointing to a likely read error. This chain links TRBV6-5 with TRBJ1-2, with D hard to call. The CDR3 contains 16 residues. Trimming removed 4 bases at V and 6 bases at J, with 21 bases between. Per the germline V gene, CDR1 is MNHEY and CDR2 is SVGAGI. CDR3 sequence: CASSLILPRFGHGYTY. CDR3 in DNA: TGTGCCAGCAGTTTAATTCTTCCGCGGTTTGGCCATGGCTACACCTAC.

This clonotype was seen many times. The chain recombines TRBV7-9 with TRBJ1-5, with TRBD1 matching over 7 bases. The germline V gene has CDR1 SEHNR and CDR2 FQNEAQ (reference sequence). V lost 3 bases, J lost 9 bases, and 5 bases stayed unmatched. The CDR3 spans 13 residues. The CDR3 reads CASSFDREWPQHF. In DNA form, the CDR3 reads TGTGCCAGCAGCTTTGACAGGGAATGGCCCCAGCATTTT. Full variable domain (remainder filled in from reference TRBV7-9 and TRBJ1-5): DTGVSQNPRHKITKRGQNVTFRCDPISEHNRLYWYRQTLGQGPEFLTYFQNEAQLEKSRLLSDRFSAERPKGSFSTLEIQRTEQGDSAMYLCASSFDREWPQHFGDGTRLSIL.

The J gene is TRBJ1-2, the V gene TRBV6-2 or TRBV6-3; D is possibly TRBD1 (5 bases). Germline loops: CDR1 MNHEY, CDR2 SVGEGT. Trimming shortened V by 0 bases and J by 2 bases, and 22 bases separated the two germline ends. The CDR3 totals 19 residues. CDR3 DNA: TGTGCCAGCAGTTACTCGCTTGCATGGGGCAGAACCACGAACTATGGCTACACCTTC. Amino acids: CASSYSLAWGRTTNYGYTF.

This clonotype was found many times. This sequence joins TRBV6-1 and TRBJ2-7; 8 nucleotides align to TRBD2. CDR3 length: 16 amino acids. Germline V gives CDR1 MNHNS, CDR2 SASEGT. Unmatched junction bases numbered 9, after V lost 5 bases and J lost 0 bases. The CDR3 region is CASSPGRREDSYEQYF. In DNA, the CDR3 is TGTGCCAGCAGTCCAGGGCGGCGGGAGGACTCCTACGAGCAGTACTTC.